This T cell receptor beta chain was found in a study of T-cell reconstitution after alpha-beta-depleted transplantation in children. General study points: There were some patients whose high TCRbeta diversity at day 60 came from surviving recipient T cells and thymic progenitors. Reportedly, only several hundred clones from non-depleted graft cells drove alpha-beta T-cell counts at about two months. Newly generated T cells supplied most T-cell counts and diversity one year post-transplant.

The CDR3 spans 19 residues. V lost 4 bases and J lost 4; bases outside the gene matches: 18. The V gene's germline CDR1 is SQVTM and CDR2 ANQGSEA. To note about this clonotype: Its antigen is unidentified.

Preparation of the TCRbeta library used unique molecular identifiers. TCRdb called the PCR reads again in MiXCR, with one record for every CDR3 protein. The table lists under 400,000 distinct CDR3 sequences, approximately 20% of them singletons. The clonotype was recovered from a male patient younger than 18 who had a stem cell transplant for acute lymphoblastic leukemia, so the T cells may come from the graft donor. The sequencing here drew on PBMCs, mostly from graft donor cells, taken 180 days after TCRalphabeta/CD19-depleted stem cell transplant. The genes are TRBV29-1 and TRBJ2-1; 11 nucleotides match TRBD2. The CDR3 is CSVVGYTVGLAGVYNEQFF. The DNA of the CDR3 is TGCAGCGTTGTAGGCTACACCGTCGGACTAGCGGGCGTATACAATGAGCAGTTCTTC.